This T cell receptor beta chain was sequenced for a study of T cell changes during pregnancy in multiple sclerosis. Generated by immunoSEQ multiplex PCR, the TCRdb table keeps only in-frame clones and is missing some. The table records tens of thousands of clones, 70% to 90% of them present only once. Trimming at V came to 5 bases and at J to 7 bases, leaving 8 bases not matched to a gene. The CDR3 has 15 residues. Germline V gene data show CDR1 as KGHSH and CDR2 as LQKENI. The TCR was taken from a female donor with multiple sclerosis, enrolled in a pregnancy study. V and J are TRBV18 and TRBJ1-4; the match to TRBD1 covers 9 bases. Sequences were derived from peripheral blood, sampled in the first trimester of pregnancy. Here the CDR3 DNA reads TGTGCCAGCTCATCCCGACAGGGGGAGGTTGAAAAACTGTTTTTT. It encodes CASSSRQGEVEKLFF.